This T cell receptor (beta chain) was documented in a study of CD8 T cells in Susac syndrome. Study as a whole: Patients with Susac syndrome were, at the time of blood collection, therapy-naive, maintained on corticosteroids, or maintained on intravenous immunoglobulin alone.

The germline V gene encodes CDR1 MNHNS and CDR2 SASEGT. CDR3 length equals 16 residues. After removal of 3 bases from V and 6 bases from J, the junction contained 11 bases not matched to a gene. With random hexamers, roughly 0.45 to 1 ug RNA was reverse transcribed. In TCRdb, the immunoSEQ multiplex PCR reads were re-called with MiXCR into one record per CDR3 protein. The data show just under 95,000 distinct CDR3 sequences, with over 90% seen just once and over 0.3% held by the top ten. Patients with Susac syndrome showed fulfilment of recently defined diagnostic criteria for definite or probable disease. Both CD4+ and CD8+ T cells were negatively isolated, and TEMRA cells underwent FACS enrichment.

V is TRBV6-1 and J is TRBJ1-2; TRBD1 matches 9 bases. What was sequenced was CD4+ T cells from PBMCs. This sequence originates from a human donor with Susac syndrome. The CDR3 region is CASSEGQPGTGNGYTF. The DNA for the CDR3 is TGTGCCAGCAGTGAGGGTCAACCCGGGACAGGGAATGGCTACACCTTC.